The present T cell receptor (beta chain) was sequenced within a study of blood T cell repertoires in COVID-19. About the research overall: Sources were T cells, B-cell-depleted T cells, or PBMCs; the material itself was cDNA or gDNA.

This clone was seen only a few times. Trimming cost V 4 bases and J 3 bases; bases outside gene matches: 3. Germline assignment: CDR1 SQVTM and CDR2 ANQGSEA. The CDR3 length is 13 residues. Data came from immunoSEQ multiplex PCR; TCRdb stores just in-frame clones and leaves some out. The repertoire holds 300,000 to 350,000 clones, with 86% as singletons. Enrolled through a virtual design, the participants were between roughly 18 and 95 years of age and came from around 25 US areas. Source material: PBMCs or T cells enriched from blood (not recorded which). The source is a woman between 40 and 50 years old with acute COVID-19. This sequence joins TRBV29-1 and TRBJ1-1; 9 nucleotides line up with TRBD1. CDR3 nucleotides: TGCAGCGTTGCAGACAGGGGGTACACTGAAGCTTTCTTT. It encodes CSVADRGYTEAFF.